Listed here are 30 T cell receptor beta chains from one sample, sequenced in a study of cytomegalovirus exposure and HLA in healthy donors. Both 60 Vbeta primers and 13 Jbeta primers went into the PCR. Produced via immunoSEQ multiplex PCR; TCRdb's table is partial and in-frame only. The sample has more than 95,000 clones; around 82% are singletons. The specimen sequenced was PBMCs. Receptors were obtained from a woman between 18 and 30 years old in good health and CMV-seropositive.

V and J are TRBV5-6 and TRBJ2-7; 15 bases line up with TRBD2. With V trimmed by 2 bases and J by 5 bases, 11 bases remained unmatched. This CDR3 region has 18 residues. Germline V lookup: CDR1 SGHDT, CDR2 YYEEEE. CDR3 in amino acids: CASSFTGLAGGRVNEQYF. The CDR3 DNA sequence: TGTGCCAGCAGCTTCACGGGACTAGCGGGGGGAAGGGTAAACGAGCAGTACTTC.

This clone was counted at least ten times. This chain uses TRBV6-5 with TRBJ1-4; D unclear. V lost 2 bases and J 4 bases, leaving 8 bases between the germline ends. Germline V lookup: CDR1 MNHEY, CDR2 SVGAGI. The CDR3 runs to 14 residues. DNA of the CDR3: TGTGCCAGCAGTTACGGGCAGAATAATGAAAAACTGTTTTTT. Its protein product is CASSYGQNNEKLFF.

The rearrangement joins TRBV6-1 to TRBJ1-5; TRBD1 agrees at 7 bases. The V gene end was trimmed by 4 bases and the J gene end by 1 base; junction bases not matched to a gene: 4. Germline V gene data show CDR1 as MNHNS and CDR2 as SASEGT. The CDR3 runs to 15 residues. The CDR3 nucleotides read TGTGCCAGCAGTGGCAGGGACAGAAGCAATCAGCCCCAGCATTTT. Protein: CASSGRDRSNQPQHF.

V is TRBV2 and J is TRBJ2-4; the match to TRBD1 covers 7 bases. This CDR3 is built from 14 residues. Unmatched junction bases numbered 9, after V lost 7 bases and J lost 6 bases. The germline V gene encodes CDR1 SNHLY and CDR2 FYNNEI. The CDR3, as DNA: TGTGCCAGCATTACGGCTCGACAGGGAAACATTCAGTACTTC. It codes for CASITARQGNIQYF.

The CDR3 reads CASSQDGRKTQYF. The CDR3 bases are TGCGCCAGCAGCCAAGATGGCCGTAAGACCCAGTACTTC. V and J are TRBV4-3 and TRBJ2-5; D is ambiguous. Trimming cost V 0 bases and J 6 bases, with 8 bases left between them. This CDR3 has 13 residues. Per germline, CDR1 LGHNA and CDR2 YSLEER.

The CDR3 loop is CASSLAGERNTDTQYF. Written as DNA, the CDR3 is TGTGCCAGCAGCTTAGCGGGAGAGCGGAACACAGATACGCAGTATTTT. This chain joins TRBV7-6 and TRBJ2-3, with TRBD2 as a possible D gene (5 bases). The germline CDR1 and CDR2 sequences are SGHVS and FNYEAQ. V dropped 0 bases and J dropped 2 bases, with 12 bases sitting between them. The CDR3 contains 16 residues.

V and J are TRBV30 and TRBJ2-1; TRBD2 matches 9 bases. The V and J ends lost 3 bases and 9 bases, in that order; junction bases with no gene match: 15. CDR1 is GTSNPN and CDR2 is SVGIG in the germline V gene (reference sequence). CDR3 length: 16 residues. CDR3 in amino acids: CAWSRVSGRSPGEQFF. The CDR3 bases are TGTGCCTGGAGCCGGGTTAGCGGGAGAAGCCCCGGTGAGCAGTTCTTC.

This chain connects TRBV10-1 to TRBJ2-3, with 8 bases aligning to TRBD2. V dropped 5 bases and J dropped 4; count of bases not matched to a gene: 5. The V gene's germline CDR1 is WNHNN and CDR2 SYGVQD (reference sequence). The CDR3 consists of 14 residues. The CDR3 loop reads CASSRRREADTQYF. As DNA, the CDR3 is TGCGCCAGCAGTCGGCGGCGGGAGGCAGATACGCAGTATTTT.

The chain employs TRBV7-2 and TRBJ2-5; 8 nucleotides agree with TRBD1. The length of the CDR3 is 15 residues. Germline-derived CDR1 and CDR2 are SGHTA and FQGNSA. Trimming took 1 base from V and 5 from J; bases not matched to a gene: 6. The CDR3 region is CASSLETGAGETQYF. The CDR3 coding sequence is TGTGCCAGCAGCTTAGAGACAGGGGCGGGGGAGACCCAGTACTTC.

This clone was observed a few times. The chain employs TRBV5-1 and TRBJ1-3; D is perhaps TRBD1 (6 bases). V was shortened by 7 bases and J by 0 bases, with 11 bases between the two germline ends. The CDR3 loop spans 14 amino acids. Germline V gene sequence: CDR1 SGHRS, CDR2 YFSETQ. CDR3 nucleotides: TGCGCCAGCGCCGACAGGAACTCTGGAAACACCATATATTTT. This encodes CASADRNSGNTIYF.

This clone was seen more than once but under ten times. This chain joins TRBV11-2 and TRBJ2-1, with 9 bases matching TRBD1. Germline-derived CDR1 and CDR2 are SGHAT and FQNNGV. The CDR3 sequence is 16 residues long. Trimming took 3 bases from V and 8 from J; bases not matched to a gene: 11. CDR3 sequence: CASSLGPGQGSHEQFF. CDR3 nucleotide sequence: TGTGCCAGCAGCTTGGGCCCGGGACAGGGCTCTCATGAGCAGTTCTTC. The whole variable domain, remainder taken from reference TRBV11-2 and TRBJ2-1, is EAGVAQSPRYKIIEKRQSVAFWCNPISGHATLYWYQQILGQGPKLLIQFQNNGVVDDSQLPKDRFSAERLKGVDSTLKIQPAKLEDSAVYLCASSLGPGQGSHEQFFGPGTRLTVL.

V is TRBV6-5 and J is TRBJ2-5; possibly TRBD1 for D (6 bases). The CDR3 spans 15 residues. The germline CDR1 and CDR2 sequences are MNHEY and SVGAGI. V lost 5 bases to trimming and J lost 0 bases, with 13 bases between them. CDR3 amino acids: CASSTDTGYQETQYF. The CDR3 DNA reads TGTGCCAGCAGTACAGACACAGGGTACCAAGAGACCCAGTACTTC.

This chain links TRBV9 with TRBJ1-6; D is uncertain. CDR1 and CDR2 (germline): SGDLS, YYNGEE. Trimming stripped 4 bases from V and 9 bases from J, with 14 bases between. The CDR3 spans 14 residues. The CDR3 sequence is CASSPPREGSPLHF. For the CDR3, the DNA is TGTGCCAGCAGCCCGCCCCGGGAAGGTTCACCCCTCCACTTT.

The V gene is TRBV6-5, the J gene TRBJ2-5, with TRBD1 matching over 9 bases. With 8 bases clipped from V and 5 bases from J, the junction kept 9 bases outside the gene matches. The germline gives CDR1 MNHEY, CDR2 SVGAGI. The length of the CDR3 is 14 residues. CDR3 coding DNA: TGTGCCAGCTGCCGACAGGGGGTTTGGGAGACCCAGTACTTC. This encodes CASCRQGVWETQYF.

The chain carries TRBV10-3 and TRBJ2-1; possibly TRBD1 for D (5 bases). The V gene's germline CDR1 is ENHRY and CDR2 SYGVKD. Trimming left V 0 bases short and J 5 bases short, with 8 bases between. The CDR3 covers 14 residues. Here the CDR3 reads CAISESGPDNEQFF. CDR3 coding DNA: TGTGCCATCAGTGAGTCGGGGCCAGACAATGAGCAGTTCTTC.

DNA for the CDR3: TGTGCCAGCAGTATAATCCGGGACAGGGAGGCTTTCTTT. It yields the protein CASSIIRDREAFF. V is TRBV2 and J is TRBJ1-1, with 9 nucleotides matching TRBD1. After removal of 5 bases from V and 11 bases from J, the junction contained 9 bases not matched to a gene. Germline lookup yields CDR1 SNHLY and CDR2 FYNNEI. The CDR3 has 13 residues.

The V gene is TRBV27, the J gene TRBJ2-3; 11 nucleotides line up with TRBD2. V gave up 2 bases and J gave up 6 bases; unmatched junction bases: 10. The CDR3 contains 17 residues. Germline-derived CDR1 and CDR2 are MNHEY and SMNVEV (reference sequence). The CDR3 here is CASSLRVAGGTWDTQYF. CDR3 in DNA: TGTGCCAGCAGTTTACGTGTAGCGGGAGGGACCTGGGATACGCAGTATTTT.

J is TRBJ2-7 and V is TRBV6-5, with D perhaps TRBD2 (6 bases). V was trimmed by 3 bases and J by 0 bases, leaving 12 bases between them. This CDR3 comprises 15 residues. Germline lookup yields CDR1 MNHEY and CDR2 SVGAGI. CDR3 bases: TGTGCCAGCAGTTATGCGGAGGGGAGCTCCTACGAGCAGTACTTC. Translating gives CASSYAEGSSYEQYF.

The CDR3 sequence is CAVMKGEAYEQYF. The CDR3 nucleotides read TGTGCCGTGATGAAGGGAGAAGCCTACGAGCAGTACTTC. The rearrangement links TRBV10-3 to TRBJ2-7, with a possible D match to TRBD2 (5 bases). V was shortened by 11 bases and J by 2 bases, with 16 bases between the two germline ends. Germline loops: CDR1 ENHRY, CDR2 SYGVKD. There are 13 residues in the CDR3.

The genes are TRBV6-1 and TRBJ1-1; a weak D match, TRBD1 (6 bases). Germline CDR1 and CDR2: MNHNS and SASEGT. This CDR3 is built from 12 residues. Trimming shortened V by 7 bases and J by 10 bases, and 16 bases separated the two germline ends. The CDR3 region has the DNA TGTGCCAGCAAAAGCGGGGGGGGGCGAGCTTTCTTT. Its protein product is CASKSGGGRAFF.

This clone was counted once. V usage is TRBV6-5 and J usage is TRBJ1-1; no clear D. The germline V gene encodes CDR1 MNHEY and CDR2 SVGAGI. CDR3 length: 15 amino acids. V gave up 0 bases and J gave up 2 bases, with 10 bases separating them. CDR3 sequence: CASSYSLLANTEAFF. CDR3 DNA: TGTGCCAGCAGTTACTCTCTCCTGGCAAACACTGAAGCTTTCTTT.

Here the CDR3 DNA reads TGTGCCAGCAGCGCAGGACAGATCCACGAGCAGTACTTC. It is translated as CASSAGQIHEQYF. This chain joins TRBV13 and TRBJ2-7; weak D call: TRBD1 (6 bases). Germline V gene sequence: CDR1 PRHDT, CDR2 FYEKMQ (reference sequence). The CDR3 spans 13 residues. Trimming stripped 5 bases from V and 5 bases from J, with 13 bases between. Full variable domain (outside the CDR3, taken from reference TRBV13 and TRBJ2-7): AAGVIQSPRHLIKEKRETATLKCYPIPRHDTVYWYQQGPGQDPQFLISFYEKMQSDKGSIPDRFSAQQFSDYHSELNMSSLELGDSALYFCASSAGQIHEQYFGPGTRLTVT.

This clone was observed once. The chain carries TRBV10-3 and TRBJ1-3, with 9 positions matching TRBD1. The V segment lost 6 bases and the J segment 4 bases; nucleotides outside the gene matches: 4. CDR3 length: 14 amino acids. Per the germline V gene, CDR1 is ENHRY and CDR2 is SYGVKD. This chain's CDR3 is CAISQQGAGNTIYF. CDR3 coding DNA: TGTGCCATCAGCCAACAGGGGGCGGGAAACACCATATATTTT.

The rearrangement links TRBV7-9 to TRBJ2-5; 9 nucleotides align to TRBD1. The CDR3 length is 15 residues. Germline V lookup: CDR1 SEHNR, CDR2 FQNEAQ (reference sequence). V shed 3 bases and J 5 bases; nucleotides not matched to a gene: 7. CDR3 nucleotides: TGTGCCAGCAGCTTGTGGACAGGGGTTGGGGAGACCCAGTACTTC. Translated, it gives CASSLWTGVGETQYF.

The sample holds a few counts of this clone. The chain is built from TRBV6-5 and TRBJ2-3; TRBD2 might be the D (6 bases). Germline CDR1 reads MNHEY; CDR2 reads SVGAGI. Trimming stripped 5 bases from V and 6 bases from J, with 6 bases between. The CDR3 sequence is 11 residues long. CDR3 nucleotide sequence: TGTGCCAGCAGTGGGGGGGATACGCAGTATTTT. Amino acid sequence: CASSGGDTQYF.

Comments on this clone: This same CDR3 is encoded by further DNA sequences in the sample. The chain carries TRBV5-1 and TRBJ2-6; no definite D call. This CDR3 has 14 amino acids. The V end was cut by 4 bases, the J end by 1 base, with 6 bases between. Germline V gives CDR1 SGHRS, CDR2 YFSETQ. The CDR3 DNA reads as TGCGCCAGCAGCCTCAGGTCTGGGGCCAACGTCCTGACTTTC. Translated: CASSLRSGANVLTF.

This chain joins TRBV7-9 and TRBJ2-1, with TRBD1 matching over 7 bases. This CDR3 comprises 15 residues. Germline V gene sequence: CDR1 SEHNR, CDR2 FQNEAQ (reference sequence). After removal of 5 bases from V and 3 bases from J, the junction contained 7 bases not matched to a gene. CDR3 protein: CASSLRQGLYNEQFF. The CDR3 nucleotides read TGTGCCAGCAGCCTACGACAGGGCCTCTACAATGAGCAGTTCTTC.

This clone showed up just a few times. The gene calls are TRBV2 and TRBJ2-1; 8 bases agree with TRBD2. The CDR3 spans 15 residues. The germline CDR1 and CDR2 sequences are SNHLY and FYNNEI. V trimming: 3 bases; J trimming: 7 bases; junction bases outside the gene matches: 8. CDR3: CASSDDRGGLNEQFF. The CDR3 DNA reads TGTGCCAGCAGTGACGACCGGGGGGGCCTGAATGAGCAGTTCTTC.

The table lists this clone with a count of one. J is TRBJ2-7 and V is TRBV9; 7 positions match TRBD1. From germline, CDR1 is SGDLS and CDR2 YYNGEE. V lost 3 bases and J lost 4; bases outside the gene matches: 4. The CDR3 spans 13 residues. CDR3 nucleotides: TGTGCCAGCAGCGCCGGGACAGTGTACGAGCAGTACTTC. Its translation is CASSAGTVYEQYF.

As regards this clone: The sample has other DNA sequences that encode this CDR3 too. V gene TRBV2 combines with J gene TRBJ2-3; the match to TRBD1 covers 10 bases. Germline CDR1 SNHLY, CDR2 FYNNEI. The CDR3 has 15 amino acids. With 5 bases clipped from V and 1 base from J, the junction kept 3 bases outside the gene matches. The CDR3 loop reads CASSRDRGGTDTQYF. Here the CDR3 DNA reads TGTGCCAGCAGTAGGGACAGGGGCGGCACAGATACGCAGTATTTT.